These 10 T cell receptor beta chains share one sample of origin, sequenced in a study of blood T cell repertoires in COVID-19. TCRdb's copy holds only in-frame clones and misses some; the assay was immunoSEQ multiplex PCR. Of tens of thousands of clones in the sample, 70% to 90% are singletons; the top ten hold about 13%. Material for sequencing was peripheral blood. The receptor source for this set is a woman in her 70s in a cohort sampled during active COVID-19.

V usage is TRBV7-8 and J usage is TRBJ1-2; no clear D gene. The V gene's germline CDR1 is SGHVS and CDR2 FQNEAQ. This CDR3 region has 17 residues. Trimming removed 6 bases from V and 4 bases from J, with 24 bases in between. CDR3 sequence (DNA): TGTGCCAGCAGTTCTGCTCCGGGTCCTAACAACCCCTATGGCTACACCTTC. Protein: CASSSAPGPNNPYGYTF.

The chain couples TRBV30 to TRBJ1-3; no reliable D call. The length of the CDR3 is 14 residues. Germline CDR1 is GTSNPN and CDR2 is SVGIG (reference sequence). Trimming took 6 bases from V and 1 from J, leaving 13 bases between them. CDR3 nucleotide sequence: TGTGCCTGCCACACAGCTACGTCTGGAAACACCATATATTTT. The encoded protein is CACHTATSGNTIYF. Full variable domain (rest looked up from reference TRBV30 and TRBJ1-3): SQTIHQWPATLVQPVGSPLSLECTVEGTSNPNLYWYRQAAGRGLQLLFYSVGIGQISSEVPQNLSASRPQDRQFILSSKKLLLSDSGFYLCACHTATSGNTIYFGEGSWLTVV.

V is TRBV3-1 (or the pseudogene TRBV3-2) and J is TRBJ2-1, with TRBD2 matching over 13 bases. V was pared by 3 bases and J by 8 bases, with 1 base of the junction left unmatched. This CDR3 has 14 residues. In germline, CDR1 is LGHDT, CDR2 YNNKEL (reference sequence). CDR3 residues: CASSQGTSGDEQFF. The CDR3, as DNA: TGTGCCAGCAGCCAGGGGACTAGCGGGGATGAGCAGTTCTTC.

The V gene is TRBV28, the J gene TRBJ2-4; no clear D. CDR3 size: 14 residues. The V end was cut by 4 bases, the J end by 0 bases, with 7 bases between. From germline, CDR1 is MDHEN and CDR2 SYDVKM. This CDR3 reads CASSSILAKNIQYF. CDR3 in DNA: TGTGCCAGCAGTTCGATACTAGCCAAAAACATTCAGTACTTC.

The chain links TRBV28 to TRBJ2-7, with 11 bases aligning to TRBD1. From germline, CDR1 is MDHEN and CDR2 SYDVKM. The CDR3 runs 15 residues. J was trimmed by 4 bases and V by 5 bases; bases with no gene match: 7. CDR3 residues: CASSPGQGAEYEQYF. The CDR3 DNA follows: TGTGCCAGCAGTCCTGGACAGGGGGCGGAATACGAGCAGTACTTC.

The chain combines TRBV3-1 (or the pseudogene TRBV3-2) with TRBJ2-3; 7 nucleotides align to TRBD2. J lost 3 bases, V lost 1 base, and 4 bases had no gene match. The CDR3 contains 15 residues. CDR1 is LGHDT, CDR2 YNNKEL, per germline (reference sequence). The CDR3, as DNA: TGTGCCAGCAGCCAAGGGCGGGAGTTTACAGATACGCAGTATTTT. The encoded protein is CASSQGREFTDTQYF.

The chain combines TRBV9 with TRBJ1-2, with 8 bases matching TRBD1. The CDR3 length is 15 residues. After removal of 0 bases from V and 7 bases from J, the junction contained 8 bases not matched to a gene. Per germline, CDR1 SGDLS and CDR2 YYNGEE. The CDR3 here is CASSVGTGQGAGYTF. CDR3 coding DNA: TGTGCCAGCAGCGTAGGGACTGGACAGGGCGCTGGCTACACCTTC.

This clone was seen only once. The chain has TRBV11-2 and TRBJ2-6; TRBD1 aligns across 7 bases. The CDR3 contains 18 residues. V dropped 2 bases and J dropped 4; count of bases not matched to a gene: 11. Germline V gene lookup returns CDR1 SGHAT and CDR2 FQNNGV. CDR3 loop: CASSLNPEQGSGANVLTF. The DNA of the CDR3 is TGTGCCAGCAGCTTAAACCCCGAACAGGGGTCCGGGGCCAACGTCCTGACTTTC.

The rearrangement uses TRBV19 and TRBJ1-1; possibly TRBD1 for D (6 bases). The CDR3 loop spans 10 amino acids. The germline V gene has CDR1 LNHDA and CDR2 SQIVND (reference sequence). For the CDR3, the DNA is TGTGTCAGAGGGGGGAGGGATGCTTTCTTT. Protein sequence: CVRGGRDAFF.

V usage is TRBV4-1 and J usage is TRBJ2-2; TRBD2 matches at 15 bases. This CDR3 spans 22 amino acids. After removal of 4 bases from V and 1 base from J, the junction contained 16 bases not matched to a gene. Germline CDR1 MGHRA, CDR2 YSYEKL. This chain's CDR3 is CASSPSKGGLAGGPRNTGELFF. The CDR3 DNA is TGCGCCAGCAGCCCAAGTAAAGGTGGACTAGCGGGAGGGCCAAGGAACACCGGGGAGCTGTTTTTT.